These 30 T cell receptor beta chains were sequenced from one sample in a study of cytomegalovirus exposure and HLA in healthy donors. PCR employed 60 Vbeta and 13 Jbeta primers. TCRdb's table, derived via immunoSEQ multiplex PCR, lists solely in-frame clones and lacks some. The table records approximately 120,000 clones, over 70% of them present only once. Sequencing was performed on PBMCs. The receptors derive from a woman aged 50 to 65 in good health and CMV-seropositive.

The chain combines TRBV6-5 with TRBJ1-1, with TRBD1 matching over 8 bases. CDR1 and CDR2 (germline): MNHEY, SVGAGI. V was pared by 8 bases and J by 5 bases, with 7 bases of the junction left unmatched. The CDR3 extends over 13 amino acids. The CDR3 is CASSNRGETEAFF. DNA for the CDR3: TGTGCCAGCTCTAACAGGGGGGAAACTGAAGCTTTCTTT.

V usage is TRBV2 and J usage is TRBJ1-2; D might be TRBD1 (6 bases). This CDR3 is 14 amino acids long. Germline V gives CDR1 SNHLY, CDR2 FYNNEI. V was shortened by 6 bases and J by 8 bases, with 19 bases between the two germline ends. CDR3 protein: CASSEGVRATGYTF. DNA for the CDR3: TGTGCCAGCAGCGAGGGGGTCCGGGCAACAGGCTACACCTTC.

V gene TRBV6-5 combines with J gene TRBJ1-1; 7 bases map to TRBD1. Germline V gene sequence: CDR1 MNHEY, CDR2 SVGAGI. The CDR3 runs to 14 residues. V was clipped by 7 bases and J by 7 bases; unmatched bases: 12. CDR3 sequence (DNA): TGTGCCAGCAAAATAGATTACAGGACAGGTGAAGCTTTCTTT. Protein product: CASKIDYRTGEAFF.

The CDR3 coding sequence is TGTGCCAGCAGCCTGGAGGCCTCTAACACCGGGGAGCTGTTTTTT. Translating gives CASSLEASNTGELFF. This rearrangement joins TRBV7-2 to TRBJ2-2; perhaps TRBD2 as D (5 bases). The CDR3 contains 15 residues. Germline V gives CDR1 SGHTA, CDR2 FQGNSA. The germline V and J ends were trimmed by 5 bases and 2 bases, with 12 bases remaining between them.

The chain carries TRBV10-3 and TRBJ2-7, with TRBD2 as a possible D gene (6 bases). CDR3 size: 14 residues. Trimming removed 7 bases at V and 4 bases at J, with 17 bases between. The germline CDR1 and CDR2 sequences are ENHRY and SYGVKD. This chain's CDR3 is CAIKPGRSGYEQYF. The CDR3 region has the DNA TGTGCCATCAAACCAGGGAGGAGTGGTTACGAGCAGTACTTC.

Concerning this clone itself: A read error may produce the germline difference seen at one junction end. The chain has TRBV5-4 and TRBJ2-7, with a possible D match to TRBD2 (6 bases). CDR3 length equals 15 residues. Germline V gene data show CDR1 as SGHNT and CDR2 as YYREEE (reference sequence). Here the CDR3 DNA reads TGTACCAGCAGCTTGCTTAGCGGTGGATCCTACGAGCAGTACTTC. This codes for CTSSLLSGGSYEQYF.

The V and J genes are TRBV9 and TRBJ2-7, with 10 bases that match TRBD2. This CDR3 is 16 amino acids long. Germline loops: CDR1 SGDLS, CDR2 YYNGEE. After removal of 3 bases from V and 5 bases from J, the junction contained 11 bases not matched to a gene. The CDR3 DNA reads TGTGCCAGCAGCGGATCCTCAGCGGGAGGGGGCAACGAGCAGTACTTC. The encoded protein is CASSGSSAGGGNEQYF.

This chain connects TRBV29-1 to TRBJ2-5, with no clear D. The germline V gene has CDR1 SQVTM and CDR2 ANQGSEA. Trimming cost V 4 bases and J 3 bases, with 9 bases left between them. The CDR3 totals 12 residues. CDR3 region: CSVGRSEETQYF. The CDR3 nucleotides are TGCAGCGTTGGACGGAGTGAAGAGACCCAGTACTTC.

This chain connects TRBV5-4 to TRBJ2-1, with 7 nucleotides matching TRBD1. Unmatched junction bases numbered 10, after V lost 3 bases and J lost 7 bases. Germline V gene data show CDR1 as SGHNT and CDR2 as YYREEE (reference sequence). The CDR3 loop spans 15 amino acids. The CDR3: CASSSPGTERNEQFF. The DNA for the CDR3 is TGTGCCAGCAGCTCCCCCGGGACAGAGAGGAATGAGCAGTTCTTC.

This clone was detected only once. In DNA, the CDR3 is TGTGCCAGCAGCCAAGTGGCGGCTAGCGGGAGAAGCACAGATACGCAGTATTTT. It encodes CASSQVAASGRSTDTQYF. V and J are TRBV4-2 and TRBJ2-3; 10 bases fit TRBD2. This CDR3 spans 18 amino acids. The V and J ends lost 1 base and 0 bases, in that order; junction bases with no gene match: 7. The V gene's germline CDR1 is LGHNA and CDR2 YNFKEQ.

V usage is TRBV2 and J usage is TRBJ2-1; the D gene is possibly TRBD2 (5 bases). Trimming took off 7 bases at V and 4 bases at J, with 14 bases between the two ends. The CDR3 covers 14 residues. Germline assignment: CDR1 SNHLY and CDR2 FYNNEI. This CDR3 reads CASNLERGYNEQFF. Here the CDR3 DNA reads TGTGCCAGCAACCTGGAAAGAGGGTACAATGAGCAGTTCTTC. Drawing the rest from reference TRBV2 and TRBJ2-1, the complete variable domain is EPEVTQTPSHQVTQMGQEVILRCVPISNHLYFYWYRQILGQKVEFLVSFYNNEISEKSEIFDDQFSVERPDGSNFTLKIRSTKLEDSAMYFCASNLERGYNEQFFGPGTRLTVL.

The gene calls are TRBV9 and TRBJ2-5, with a weak D call TRBD2 (6 bases). Germline V CDR1 and CDR2: SGDLS, YYNGEE. The CDR3 runs to 12 residues. V lost 0 bases, J lost 11 bases, and 11 bases lay in between. Written as DNA, the CDR3 is TGTGCCAGCAGCGTAGATTGGGGGAGGCAGTACTTC. The encoded protein is CASSVDWGRQYF.

This clone was counted only a few times. J is TRBJ1-3 and V is TRBV9, with unresolved D. Germline CDR1 SGDLS, CDR2 YYNGEE. CDR3 length: 16 amino acids. Between the trimmed V and J ends, which lost 0 bases and 4 bases, there was a span of 14 bases. The CDR3 is CASSVGGGSQGNTIYF. CDR3 DNA: TGTGCCAGCAGCGTAGGAGGCGGGAGCCAGGGAAACACCATATATTTT.

The V call is TRBV5-1, the J call TRBJ1-5; maybe TRBD1 (5 bases). The length of the CDR3 is 16 residues. Germline V gene sequence: CDR1 SGHRS, CDR2 YFSETQ. Trimming removed 4 bases from V and 4 bases from J, with 18 bases in between. The CDR3 DNA sequence: TGCGCCAGCAGCCCAACCGGAGGGGACGGGAATCAGCCCCAGCATTTT. Translation: CASSPTGGDGNQPQHF. The full variable domain, completed using reference TRBV5-1 and TRBJ1-5, is KAGVTQTPRYLIKTRGQQVTLSCSPISGHRSVSWYQQTPGQGLQFLFEYFSETQRNKGNFPGRFSGRQFSNSRSEMNVSTLELGDSALYLCASSPTGGDGNQPQHFGDGTRLSIL.

The chain employs TRBV28 and TRBJ2-7; TRBD2 agrees at 14 bases. The germline gives CDR1 MDHEN, CDR2 SYDVKM. Trimming removed 4 bases from V and 7 bases from J; junction bases left unmatched: 6. CDR3 length equals 15 residues. CDR3: CASSSRLAGGGEQYF. The CDR3 DNA reads as TGTGCCAGCAGTTCCAGACTAGCGGGAGGGGGTGAGCAGTACTTC.

The chain couples TRBV10-3 to TRBJ2-1, with 10 bases matching TRBD2. Looked up from germline, CDR1 is ENHRY and CDR2 is SYGVKD. This CDR3 contains 15 residues. With 4 bases clipped from V and 10 bases from J, the junction kept 10 bases outside the gene matches. CDR3 sequence (DNA): TGTGCCATCAGTGTATCTAGCGGGGGTATGGGGGAGCAGTTCTTC. It encodes CAISVSSGGMGEQFF.

The chain joins TRBV4-3 to TRBJ2-7; D might be TRBD2 (5 bases). Germline V gene lookup returns CDR1 LGHNA and CDR2 YSLEER. The length of the CDR3 is 15 residues. Trimming stripped 4 bases from V and 5 bases from J, with 18 bases between. Here the CDR3 reads CASSLESGGLNEQYF. DNA for the CDR3: TGCGCCAGCAGCCTGGAAAGCGGCGGGTTAAACGAGCAGTACTTC.

The chain joins TRBV4-3 to TRBJ2-2; D gene uncertain. CDR1 and CDR2 (germline): LGHNA, YSLEER. Trimming stripped 2 bases from V and 6 bases from J, with 13 bases between. The CDR3 totals 15 residues. The CDR3 nucleotides read TGCGCCAGCAGCCAAACCCCCATCCGAGCCGGGGAGCTGTTTTTT. It yields the protein CASSQTPIRAGELFF.

V is TRBV30 and J is TRBJ2-7; possibly TRBD2 for D (7 bases). CDR1 is GTSNPN, CDR2 SVGIG, per germline (reference sequence). V shed 3 bases and J shed 9 bases, with 15 bases lying between them. The CDR3 is 12 amino acids. Here the CDR3 DNA reads TGTGCCTGGAGAGGGGGGGGTTTTCGGCAGTACTTC. It yields the protein CAWRGGGFRQYF.

In its sample, this clone was seen a few times. V is TRBV5-1 and J is TRBJ2-5; 8 bases fit TRBD2. With V trimmed by 3 bases and J by 9 bases, 4 bases remained unmatched. The germline gives CDR1 SGHRS, CDR2 YFSETQ. CDR3 length: 12 amino acids. The CDR3 loop reads CASSYTGGAQYF. The CDR3 DNA follows: TGCGCCAGCAGCTATACCGGGGGGGCCCAGTACTTC.

This chain connects TRBV29-1 to TRBJ2-7; TRBD1 agrees at 7 bases. This CDR3 contains 12 residues. Trimming took 4 bases from V and 4 from J; bases not matched to a gene: 4. Germline V CDR1 and CDR2: SQVTM, ANQGSEA. CDR3 in DNA: TGCAGCGTTGGGGACAGTATTTACGAGCAGTACTTC. It is translated as CSVGDSIYEQYF.

This chain joins TRBV6-5 and TRBJ2-4; 8 positions agree with TRBD2. CDR3 length: 15 residues. V trimming: 0 bases; J trimming: 7 bases; junction bases outside the gene matches: 5. The germline V gene encodes CDR1 MNHEY and CDR2 SVGAGI. Written as DNA, the CDR3 is TGTGCCAGCAGTTACTCGGCGGGGGGCAGTAACATTCAGTACTTC. Translated: CASSYSAGGSNIQYF.

Here the CDR3 reads CASSLRTSGGTGELFF. The CDR3 DNA follows: TGTGCCAGCAGCTTAAGGACTAGCGGAGGCACCGGGGAGCTGTTTTTT. The chain employs TRBV7-8 and TRBJ2-2; 10 nucleotides match TRBD2. This CDR3 comprises 16 residues. Unmatched junction bases numbered 4, after V lost 2 bases and J lost 4 bases. Germline V lookup: CDR1 SGHVS, CDR2 FQNEAQ.

This clone has a handful of counts. The chain uses TRBV7-2 and TRBJ2-7; 10 bases are shared with TRBD2. There are 15 residues in the CDR3. With 0 bases clipped from V and 3 bases from J, the junction kept 2 bases outside the gene matches. Germline CDR1 reads SGHTA; CDR2 reads FQGNSA. CDR3 in amino acids: CASSLAPSGGYEQYF. In DNA, the CDR3 is TGTGCCAGCAGCTTAGCCCCTAGCGGGGGCTACGAGCAGTACTTC.

The chain couples TRBV9 to TRBJ1-1; TRBD1 might be the D (5 bases). The CDR3 loop spans 13 amino acids. The germline gives CDR1 SGDLS, CDR2 YYNGEE. V gave up 6 bases and J gave up 0 bases, with 9 bases separating them. The CDR3 DNA reads as TGTGCCAGCACGGGGGGAGTGAACACTGAAGCTTTCTTT. Translating gives CASTGGVNTEAFF.

The genes are TRBV11-2 and TRBJ1-3; TRBD1 matches 7 bases. Looked up from germline, CDR1 is SGHAT and CDR2 is FQNNGV. CDR3 length: 16 residues. Trimming took 3 bases from V and 0 from J; bases not matched to a gene: 5. Written as DNA, the CDR3 is TGTGCCAGCAGCTTCGGGACAGCTCACTCTGGAAACACCATATATTTT. Protein: CASSFGTAHSGNTIYF.

The chain recombines TRBV5-1 with TRBJ1-1, with 7 bases aligning to TRBD1. Germline V gives CDR1 SGHRS, CDR2 YFSETQ. The trim removed 0 bases at V and 4 bases at J, leaving 6 bases unmatched. This CDR3 is built from 15 residues. The CDR3 DNA sequence: TGCGCCAGCAGCTTGGAAGGGGGCCTAGTCACTGAAGCTTTCTTT. Protein sequence: CASSLEGGLVTEAFF.

The chain carries TRBV9 and TRBJ2-1; 8 bases fit TRBD1. Looked up from germline, CDR1 is SGDLS and CDR2 is YYNGEE. The CDR3 runs to 14 residues. V trimming: 2 bases; J trimming: 11 bases; junction bases outside the gene matches: 9. The CDR3 reads CASSVSTGAPKQFF. CDR3 DNA sequence: TGTGCCAGCAGCGTTTCGACAGGGGCCCCTAAGCAGTTCTTC.

This sequence joins TRBV27 and TRBJ2-6, with 9 bases aligning to TRBD1. This CDR3 spans 17 amino acids. Germline-derived CDR1 and CDR2 are MNHEY and SMNVEV (reference sequence). The trim removed 5 bases at V and 0 bases at J, leaving 5 bases unmatched. The CDR3 region is CASSRQGGYSGANVLTF. As DNA, the CDR3 is TGTGCCAGCAGTCGACAGGGGGGCTACTCTGGGGCCAACGTCCTGACTTTC.

The rearrangement uses TRBV27 and TRBJ1-6; weak D call: TRBD1 (5 bases). CDR3 length: 16 amino acids. Germline V gene lookup returns CDR1 MNHEY and CDR2 SMNVEV (reference sequence). Trimming pared 6 bases from V and 9 bases from J, leaving 21 bases between. This CDR3 reads CASSPLLAGPLSPLHF. The CDR3 DNA reads as TGTGCCAGCAGCCCTCTCCTGGCAGGGCCCCTTTCACCCCTCCACTTT.